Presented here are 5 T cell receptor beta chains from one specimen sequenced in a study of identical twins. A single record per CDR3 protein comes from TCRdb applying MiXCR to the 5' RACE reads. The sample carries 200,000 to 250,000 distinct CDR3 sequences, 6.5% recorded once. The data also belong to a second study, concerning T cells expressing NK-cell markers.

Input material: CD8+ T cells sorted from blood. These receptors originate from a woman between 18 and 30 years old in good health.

The CDR3 here is CSVEGRNEQFF. The CDR3 DNA follows: TGCAGCGTTGAGGGGCGGAATGAGCAGTTCTTC. The V call is TRBV29-1, the J call TRBJ2-1; tentative D call: TRBD1 (5 bases). Germline lookup yields CDR1 SQVTM and CDR2 ANQGSEA. The V end lost 3 bases, the J end lost 7 bases, and 7 bases lay between the germline ends. The CDR3 contains 11 residues.

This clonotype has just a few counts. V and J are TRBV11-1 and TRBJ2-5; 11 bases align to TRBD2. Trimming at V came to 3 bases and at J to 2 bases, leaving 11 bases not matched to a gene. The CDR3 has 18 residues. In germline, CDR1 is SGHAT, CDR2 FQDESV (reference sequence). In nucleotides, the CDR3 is TGTGCCAGCAGCTTGGGGACTAGCGGCTTACCGGGACAAGAGACCCAGTACTTC. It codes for CASSLGTSGLPGQETQYF. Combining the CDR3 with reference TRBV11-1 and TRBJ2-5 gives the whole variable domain EAEVAQSPRYKITEKSQAVAFWCDPISGHATLYWYRQILGQGPELLVQFQDESVVDDSQLPKDRFSAERLKGVDSTLKIQPAELGDSAMYLCASSLGTSGLPGQETQYFGPGTRLLVL.

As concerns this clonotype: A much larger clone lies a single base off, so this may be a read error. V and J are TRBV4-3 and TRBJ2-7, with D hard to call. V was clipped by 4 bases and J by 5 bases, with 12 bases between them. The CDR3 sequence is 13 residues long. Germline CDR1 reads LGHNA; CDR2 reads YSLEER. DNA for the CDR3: TGCGCCAGCAGCCCGGGCCGTTTCGACGAGCAGTACTTC. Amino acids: CASSPGRFDEQYF.

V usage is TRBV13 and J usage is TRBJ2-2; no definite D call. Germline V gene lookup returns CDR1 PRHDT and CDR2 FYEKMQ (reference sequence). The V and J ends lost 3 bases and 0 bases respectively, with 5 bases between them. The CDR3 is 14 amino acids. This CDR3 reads CASSFLSNTGELFF. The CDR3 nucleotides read TGTGCCAGCAGCTTTCTCTCGAACACCGGGGAGCTGTTTTTT.

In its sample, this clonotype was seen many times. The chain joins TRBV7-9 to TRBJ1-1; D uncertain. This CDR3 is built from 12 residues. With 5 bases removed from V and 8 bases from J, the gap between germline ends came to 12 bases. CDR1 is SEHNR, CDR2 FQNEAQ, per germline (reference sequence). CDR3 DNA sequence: TGTGCCAGCAGCGCTGATCTCGTCGAAGCTTTCTTT. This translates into CASSADLVEAFF.